Listed below are T cell receptor beta chains from one sample, sequenced in a study of memory CD4+ T cells and cytomegalovirus serostatus. The protocol was immunoSEQ multiplex PCR, while the TCRdb copy is restricted to in-frame clones and leaves out a portion. Of 50,000 to 70,000 clones listed, under 80% are singletons. The sample was memory CD4+ T cells from blood. These TCRs come from an adult in good health and CMV-seronegative. Each CDR3 is given with its conserved first and last residue. The order of the fields is J gene, D gene, V gene, clone size, CDR3 DNA, CDR3 protein. A D gene is named only where the DNA matches it firmly. Clone size appears in some rows only: once, few, many, or a class for an expanded clone.

>TRBJ1-4|.|TRBV6-5|.
TGTGCCAGCAGTTACTCGGTGTCAGTCGTTAATGAAAAACTGTTTTTT
CASSYSVSVVNEKLFF
>TRBJ2-5|TRBD1|TRBV6-5|.
TGTGCCAGCAGCTATGGGACAGTCCTCCAAGAGACCCAGTACTTC
CASSYGTVLQETQYF
>TRBJ1-1|.|TRBV19|.
TGTGCCAGTAGATCAGGGTGGACGGAATTTGCTGAAGCTTTCTTT
CASRSGWTEFAEAFF
>TRBJ2-2|.|TRBV21-1|.
TGTGCCAGCAGCATCTATAGCGGGGGGGCCTTTCCGAACACCGGGGAGCTGTTTTTT
CASSIYSGGAFPNTGELFF
>TRBJ2-5|TRBD2|TRBV7-8|few
TGTGCCAGCAGCCTTCTTTTGGGACTAGACCAAGAGACCCAGTACTTC
CASSLLLGLDQETQYF
>TRBJ2-1|.|TRBV5-4|once
TGTGCCAGCAGCTTGATGGCGGGAAAGGGGAATGAGCAGTTCTTC
CASSLMAGKGNEQFF
>TRBJ2-1|TRBD1|TRBV2|.
TGTGCCAGCAGTGACCCAGGGGGCCCTCACAACTTTTCCTACAATGAGCAGTTCTTC
CASSDPGGPHNFSYNEQFF
>TRBJ2-7|.|TRBV2|.
TGTGCCAGCAGTCCCCGACAGGGAGGGATGTACGAGCAGTACTTC
CASSPRQGGMYEQYF
>TRBJ2-2|TRBD2|TRBV29-1|.
TGCAGCGCTGGGACGGGAGGGCCCACCGGGGAGCTGTTTTTT
CSAGTGGPTGELFF
>TRBJ1-5|TRBD1|TRBV10-3|few
TGTGCCATGGGACAGAACAATCAGCCCCAGCATTTT
CAMGQNNQPQHF
>TRBJ1-4|.|TRBV4-1|.
TGCGCCAGCAGCCAAGATAGGGGCAGGGGATTTGAAAAACTGTTTTTT
CASSQDRGRGFEKLFF
>TRBJ1-4|.|TRBV2|few
TGTGCCAGCAGTGAGATGGCGGGGGATCGAAAACTGTTTTTT
CASSEMAGDRKLFF
>TRBJ2-6|TRBD2|TRBV6-1|once
TGTGCCAGCCGGGAGGCCGGGGCCAACGTCCTGACTTTC
CASREAGANVLTF
>TRBJ2-2|.|TRBV5-1|few
TGCGCCAGCAGCTTGCCCGGGGAGCTGTTTTTT
CASSLPGELFF
>TRBJ2-3|.|TRBV7-3|once
TGTGCCAGCAGCTTAGGGCTGGATGAAACAGATACGCAGTATTTT
CASSLGLDETDTQYF
>TRBJ1-3|TRBD1|TRBV4-2|.
TGTGCCAGCAGCCAAGAAGTATCCGGACAGGGGCCTGGAAACACCATATATTTT
CASSQEVSGQGPGNTIYF
>TRBJ2-5|TRBD2|TRBV28|.
TGTGCCAGCAGGATAACGGGCGGGAGGGGGACCCAGTACTTC
CASRITGGRGTQYF
>TRBJ1-2|.|TRBV5-6|.
TGTGCCAGCAGCACCGCAGGGATCGGCTACACCTTC
CASSTAGIGYTF
>TRBJ1-2|TRBD1|TRBV9|.
TGTGCCAGCAGCGTAGAGCGCAGGGGGGTCTATGGCTACACCTTC
CASSVERRGVYGYTF
>TRBJ2-7|TRBD2|TRBV5-1|.
TGCGCCAGCAGCTTGGCTGGAGGGAGGGGCTCCTACGAGCAGTACTTC
CASSLAGGRGSYEQYF
>TRBJ1-1|.|TRBV6-6|few
TGTGCCAGCAGTCCCACAGGGTCTACTGAAGCTTTCTTT
CASSPTGSTEAFF
>TRBJ1-1|.|TRBV30|.
TGTGCCTGGACAAGGGGCCCTGAAGCTTTCTTT
CAWTRGPEAFF
>TRBJ2-2|.|TRBV18|.
TGTGCCAGCTCACCACCGGGAAACACCGGGGAGCTGTTTTTT
CASSPPGNTGELFF
>TRBJ1-5|.|TRBV6-5|.
TGTGCCAGCAGTTACTCGAGGGTTCGGGAGGATCAGCCCCAGCATTTT
CASSYSRVREDQPQHF
>TRBJ2-2|.|TRBV2|.
TGTGCCAGCAGTGTGTATAACGGGGAGCTGTTTTTT
CASSVYNGELFF
>TRBJ1-2|.|TRBV6-1|.
TGTGCCAGCAGTGTTCGGATCTATGGCTACACCTTC
CASSVRIYGYTF
>TRBJ1-3|.|TRBV6-6|.
TGTGCCAGCAGCTACGGGGGAGGGGCCGCTGGAAACACCATATATTTT
CASSYGGGAAGNTIYF
>TRBJ2-7|TRBD2|TRBV5-5|few
TGTGCCAGCAGCTCGGTTAGCGGGTTGGGGCAGTACTTC
CASSSVSGLGQYF
>TRBJ1-5|.|TRBV2|.
TGTGCCAGCAGTGGGACCGAGAATCAGCCCCAGCATTTT
CASSGTENQPQHF
>TRBJ2-1|TRBD2|TRBV5-4|.
TGTGCCAGCAGCTTGGCCGGGCTAGCGGGGGGGATCGATGAGCAGTTCTTC
CASSLAGLAGGIDEQFF
>TRBJ2-7|TRBD2|TRBV6-5|few
TGTGCCAGCAGGCTGCTAGCGGTAACCTACGAGCAGTACTTC
CASRLLAVTYEQYF
>TRBJ2-7|.|TRBV4-2|.
TGTGCCAGCAGCCAAGGTAGCGGAGATTACGAGCAGTACTTC
CASSQGSGDYEQYF
>TRBJ1-4|.|TRBV5-1|.
TGCGCCAGCAGCACCGGGACGGGGAAAGAAAAACTGTTTTTT
CASSTGTGKEKLFF
>TRBJ2-7|TRBD1|TRBV28|few
TGTGCCAGCAGTTCGATCTCCCGGGACAGACCCTACGAGCAGTACTTC
CASSSISRDRPYEQYF
>TRBJ1-4|.|TRBV25-1|.
TGTGCCAGCAGTGAATCATATTCCAGCGGTAATGAAAAACTGTTTTTT
CASSESYSSGNEKLFF
>TRBJ2-5|.|TRBV6-5|.
TGTGCCAGCAGTTACCGGACAGATGAGACCCAGTACTTC
CASSYRTDETQYF
>TRBJ2-1|.|TRBV5-1|.
TGCGCCAGCAGCCAACCTACAAATGAGCAGTTCTTC
CASSQPTNEQFF
>TRBJ2-7|TRBD2|TRBV4-2|once
TGTGCCAGCAGCCAAGCGAGGACTAGCGGGGACGAGCAGTACTTC
CASSQARTSGDEQYF
>TRBJ2-5|.|TRBV10-2|once
TGCGCCAGCGGTCAAGAGACCCAGTACTTC
CASGQETQYF
>TRBJ1-2|.|TRBV6-4|.
TGTGCCAGCAGTGACCTGCAGGGCTTTGGCTACACCTTC
CASSDLQGFGYTF
>TRBJ1-3|.|TRBV20-1|.
TGCAGTGCTAGGGACGGAAACACCATATATTTT
CSARDGNTIYF
>TRBJ1-3|.|TRBV4-2|once
TGTGCCAGCAGCCAAGACCGAGGGATGGGCTCTGGAAACACCATATATTTT
CASSQDRGMGSGNTIYF
>TRBJ2-1|.|TRBV7-3|.
TGTGCCAGCAGCTCCCTCGGACGGCGCGGGAATGAGCAGTTCTTC
CASSSLGRRGNEQFF
>TRBJ1-5|.|TRBV7-8|.
TGTGCCAGCAGCTTAGGCAGGGGTAGCAATCAGCCCCAGCATTTT
CASSLGRGSNQPQHF
>TRBJ2-3|.|TRBV7-6|.
TGTGCCAGCAGCTTGGGTCCGACAGACACCGATACGCAGTATTTT
CASSLGPTDTDTQYF
>TRBJ2-5|TRBD1|TRBV5-6|.
TGTGCCAGCAGCTTGGCCCGGACAGGGGCTTTTTTTCAGGAGACCCAGTACTTC
CASSLARTGAFFQETQYF
>TRBJ1-1|.|TRBV5-6|.
TGTGCCAGCAGCGTCGGGGCCCCAGGGACTGAAGCTTTCTTT
CASSVGAPGTEAFF
>TRBJ1-1|TRBD1|TRBV19|once
TGTGCCAGTAGTAAACAGGGGGCAGTGACTGAAGCTTTCTTT
CASSKQGAVTEAFF
>TRBJ2-3|.|TRBV7-2|.
TGTGCCAGCAGGCGCACAGATACGCAGTATTTT
CASRRTDTQYF
>TRBJ2-2|.|TRBV14|.
TGTGCCAGCAGCCAAGATCGCGGAGCCGGGGAGCTGTTTTTT
CASSQDRGAGELFF
>TRBJ2-3|.|TRBV28|.
TGTGCCAGCAGTTTTTGGCAGGAGGGTCTACGTGATACGCAGTATTTT
CASSFWQEGLRDTQYF
>TRBJ1-5|TRBD1|TRBV18|once
TGTGCCAGCTCACCTCCAGGGACAGCTCCCGGTCAGCCCCAGCATTTT
CASSPPGTAPGQPQHF